Below are 21 T cell receptor beta chains sequenced from a single sample in a study of blood T cell repertoires in COVID-19 (TCRdb year 2020). The library was built by means of the immunoSEQ multiplex PCR assay. This is the immuneACCESS table as TCRdb keeps it, with only in-frame sequences that have V and J called. A part of the clones is gone; compared with another copy, unresolved V genes explain less than half, and the rest is unexplained. In this sample the table shows about 160,000 clones, 80% to 90% of which occur a single time. Clones ranked in the top ten supply 8% of the sample. Sequencing input: PBMCs or T cells enriched from blood (not recorded which). The receptors come from a woman aged 45-65 years who had recovered from COVID-19.

V usage is TRBV28 and J usage is TRBJ2-1; 7 positions match TRBD2. CDR3 length: 16 residues. CDR1 MDHEN and CDR2 SYDVKM come from the germline V gene. Losses at the gene ends were 6 bases for V and 2 bases for J; bases not matched to a gene: 10. CDR3 nucleotide sequence: TGTGCCAGCAGCCCGACGCGGGAGCCCGCCTACAATGAGCAGTTCTTC. Its protein product is CASSPTREPAYNEQFF.

The rearrangement joins TRBV6-5 to TRBJ1-2; no clear D gene. The CDR3 extends over 15 amino acids. V dropped 2 bases and J dropped 1 base, with 11 bases sitting between them. CDR1 MNHEY and CDR2 SVGAGI come from the germline V gene. The CDR3 DNA reads as TGTGCCAGCAGTTACAATCGGGAGGGTAACTATGGCTACACCTTC. Its protein product is CASSYNREGNYGYTF.

The V call is TRBV12-3 or TRBV12-4, the J call TRBJ2-5; 7 bases line up with TRBD1. CDR3 size: 13 residues. V shed 6 bases and J 8 bases; nucleotides not matched to a gene: 9. CDR3 sequence reads: CASSPTGSGTQYF. The CDR3 DNA follows: TGTGCCAGCAGCCCGACAGGGTCGGGTACCCAGTACTTC.

The chain combines TRBV9 with TRBJ2-1; no reliable D call. The ends were cut back, 0 bases at V and 7 bases at J, with 11 bases in the middle. CDR3 length equals 14 residues. Germline lookup yields CDR1 SGDLS and CDR2 YYNGEE. This chain's CDR3 is CASSVGILPNEQFF. The CDR3 DNA follows: TGTGCCAGCAGCGTAGGTATCCTTCCGAATGAGCAGTTCTTC.

The chain couples TRBV10-1 to TRBJ1-3; D possibly corresponds to TRBD1 (6 bases). V lost 3 bases to trimming and J lost 8 bases, with 14 bases between them. The CDR3 extends over 14 amino acids. Germline V lookup: CDR1 WNHNN, CDR2 SYGVQD (reference sequence). In DNA form, the CDR3 reads TGCGCCAGCAGTGACAGGGGAGTTTTCCACACCATATATTTT. Its protein is CASSDRGVFHTIYF.

This chain uses TRBV11-2 with TRBJ1-1; the D gene is possibly TRBD1 (5 bases). This CDR3 contains 13 residues. V lost 2 bases and J 6 bases, leaving 10 bases between the germline ends. Looked up from germline, CDR1 is SGHAT and CDR2 is FQNNGV. CDR3 protein: CASSLTGTPEAFF. In DNA, the CDR3 is TGTGCCAGCAGCTTAACAGGAACCCCTGAAGCTTTCTTT.

This clone appeared a single time. The chain couples TRBV12-3 or TRBV12-4 to TRBJ1-2; no reliable D call. The CDR3 contains 12 residues. The germline V and J ends were trimmed by 4 bases and 3 bases, with 6 bases remaining between them. The CDR3 nucleotides read TGTGCCAGCAGTTATCCGGACTATGGCTACACCTTC. Residues: CASSYPDYGYTF.

The chain joins TRBV2 to TRBJ2-7, with TRBD2 matching 8 bases. This CDR3 comprises 15 residues. Looked up from germline, CDR1 is SNHLY and CDR2 is FYNNEI. J gave up 4 bases and V 2 bases, and 7 bases lay outside the gene matches. CDR3 DNA: TGTGCCAGCAGTGAACGGGGGGGAACCTTTTACGAGCAGTACTTC. Its protein product is CASSERGGTFYEQYF. The full variable domain, rest sourced from reference TRBV2 and TRBJ2-7, is EPEVTQTPSHQVTQMGQEVILRCVPISNHLYFYWYRQILGQKVEFLVSFYNNEISEKSEIFDDQFSVERPDGSNFTLKIRSTKLEDSAMYFCASSERGGTFYEQYFGPGTRLTVT.

The chain joins TRBV18 to TRBJ1-1; no firm D call. From germline, CDR1 is KGHSH and CDR2 LQKENI. The CDR3 has 15 residues. The V end was cut by 2 bases, the J end by 4 bases, with 14 bases between. As DNA, the CDR3 is TGTGCCAGCTCACCAAAAGAGAGGGTTGCCACTGAAGCTTTCTTT. Its protein is CASSPKERVATEAFF.

J is TRBJ1-1 and V is TRBV28; 7 positions match TRBD1. The CDR3 loop spans 15 amino acids. V dropped 7 bases and J dropped 5; count of bases not matched to a gene: 13. CDR1 MDHEN and CDR2 SYDVKM come from the germline V gene. The CDR3 region is CASKLGGNGGTEAFF. CDR3 DNA sequence: TGTGCCAGCAAGTTAGGGGGCAACGGAGGGACTGAAGCTTTCTTT.

The rearrangement joins TRBV9 to TRBJ2-7; D perhaps matches TRBD1 (5 bases). Trimming pared 1 base from V and 3 bases from J, leaving 11 bases between. CDR3 size: 14 residues. Germline CDR1 SGDLS, CDR2 YYNGEE. The CDR3 DNA reads as TGTGCCAGCAGCGTATTAGGGGCCGGCTACGAGCAGTACTTC. This encodes CASSVLGAGYEQYF.

The rearrangement joins TRBV28 to TRBJ2-3; TRBD1 matches at 9 bases. The CDR3 has 16 residues. Looked up from germline, CDR1 is MDHEN and CDR2 is SYDVKM. After removal of 5 bases from V and 7 bases from J, the junction contained 13 bases not matched to a gene. CDR3 region: CASSILPGQGGHTQYF. CDR3 DNA: TGTGCCAGCAGTATACTCCCGGGACAGGGTGGTCATACGCAGTATTTT.

This clone was observed a single time. This chain connects TRBV9 to TRBJ2-3; TRBD1 matches 9 bases. CDR3 size: 16 residues. V shed 4 bases and J 4 bases; nucleotides not matched to a gene: 10. Germline CDR1 and CDR2: SGDLS and YYNGEE. CDR3 in DNA: TGTGCCAGCAGCCGTAGAGGGGACAGGGTATCAGATACGCAGTATTTT. As protein: CASSRRGDRVSDTQYF.

The V call is TRBV28, the J call TRBJ1-4, with 8 positions matching TRBD1. Unmatched junction bases numbered 10, after V lost 5 bases and J lost 2 bases. The CDR3 has 17 amino acids. Germline CDR1 reads MDHEN; CDR2 reads SYDVKM. The CDR3 spells CASSGTGLSGTNEKLFF. The CDR3, as DNA: TGTGCCAGCAGTGGGACAGGTCTCTCAGGGACTAATGAAAAACTGTTTTTT.

The rearrangement uses TRBV7-9 and TRBJ2-5; TRBD1 might be the D (5 bases). This CDR3 is 16 amino acids long. Germline V gene data show CDR1 as SEHNR and CDR2 as FQNEAQ (reference sequence). Trimming removed 2 bases at V and 0 bases at J, with 13 bases between. In DNA, the CDR3 is TGTGCCAGCAGCTTATGGTCAGGGCCTAACCAAGAGACCCAGTACTTC. It codes for CASSLWSGPNQETQYF.

The rearrangement uses TRBV5-1 and TRBJ2-3; TRBD2 is a possible D gene (6 bases). The germline V and J ends were trimmed by 1 base and 2 bases, with 14 bases remaining between them. Germline CDR1 reads SGHRS; CDR2 reads YFSETQ. This CDR3 contains 16 residues. CDR3 region: CASSLLGGAATDTQYF. The CDR3, as DNA: TGCGCCAGCAGCTTGTTGGGGGGAGCGGCCACAGATACGCAGTATTTT.

The rearrangement links TRBV19 to TRBJ2-7; D not certain. This CDR3 region has 15 residues. The V gene's germline CDR1 is LNHDA and CDR2 SQIVND (reference sequence). Deletions cut 1 base from V and 2 bases from J, with 12 bases between. CDR3 sequence reads: CASSIVIMSAYEQYF. CDR3 sequence (DNA): TGTGCCAGTAGTATAGTAATCATGTCAGCCTACGAGCAGTACTTC.

The J gene is TRBJ2-3, the V gene TRBV19, with D possibly being TRBD2 (6 bases). V was trimmed by 8 bases and J by 9 bases, leaving 24 bases between them. Germline V gene sequence: CDR1 LNHDA, CDR2 SQIVND (reference sequence). This CDR3 comprises 15 residues. DNA for the CDR3: TGTGCCAGTGAACCACCGGGACTCCGGGGGAGGACGCAGTATTTT. Translation: CASEPPGLRGRTQYF.

The rearrangement links TRBV5-1 to TRBJ2-7; 8 bases are a match to TRBD1. The CDR3 sequence is 16 residues long. The J segment lost 0 bases and the V segment lost 2 bases, leaving 7 bases of the junction unmatched. From germline, CDR1 is SGHRS and CDR2 YFSETQ. The chain's CDR3 is CASSFNGQGASYEQYF. DNA for the CDR3: TGCGCCAGCAGCTTTAACGGACAGGGTGCCTCCTACGAGCAGTACTTC.

The chain couples TRBV20-1 to TRBJ2-7, with D possibly matching TRBD2 (5 bases). V was shortened by 2 bases and J by 5 bases, with 7 bases between the two germline ends. The germline CDR1 and CDR2 sequences are DFQATT and SNEGSKA (reference sequence). The CDR3 totals 11 residues. The CDR3 region has the DNA TGCAGTGCTAGAAGAGGGAACGAGCAGTACTTC. Translating gives CSARRGNEQYF.

The V and J genes are TRBV3-1 (or the pseudogene TRBV3-2) and TRBJ2-3; TRBD2 matches at 8 bases. The J segment lost 0 bases and the V segment lost 6 bases, leaving 8 bases of the junction unmatched. The length of the CDR3 is 16 residues. From germline, CDR1 is LGHDT and CDR2 YNNKEL (reference sequence). CDR3 nucleotide sequence: TGTGCCAGCAGTTATCAGCGGGGGCCTAGCACAGATACGCAGTATTTT. It yields the protein CASSYQRGPSTDTQYF.